The 16 T cell receptor beta chains below all came from one sample that was sequenced in a study of molecular identifiers for immune sequencing clone quantification. TCRdb reanalysed the PCR reads using MiXCR and keeps one entry per CDR3 protein. The sample includes hundreds of thousands of distinct CDR3 sequences, 25% of them seen just once. The sequenced material came from naive CD8+ T cells from blood, with Jurkat cell RNA spiked in. Subset given: FACS-sorted CD8+CD4-CCR7+CD45RA+ naive T cells. The origin of the receptors is a human donor in good health. Some libraries in this study had Jurkat cell RNA spiked in.

The V call is TRBV7-6, the J call TRBJ1-4; TRBD1 agrees at 7 bases. The CDR3 extends over 18 amino acids. Germline V gene sequence: CDR1 SGHVS, CDR2 FNYEAQ. Trimming cost V 2 bases and J 2 bases; bases outside gene matches: 11. Written as DNA, the CDR3 is TGTGCCAGCAGCTTAAATCTGGCAGGGGGTTACACTAATGAAAAACTGTTTTTT. Translated: CASSLNLAGGYTNEKLFF.

This clonotype came up many times. This chain uses TRBV13 with TRBJ2-3; D possibly matches TRBD1 or TRBD2 (6 bases each). The CDR3 length is 16 residues. Germline values: CDR1 PRHDT, CDR2 FYEKMQ (reference sequence). Trimming shortened V by 4 bases and J by 4 bases, and 18 bases separated the two germline ends. The CDR3 region is CASSWWEDRIPDTQYF. The CDR3 nucleotides read TGTGCCAGCAGCTGGTGGGAGGACAGAATTCCAGATACGCAGTATTTT.

The chain links TRBV27 to TRBJ2-2; maybe TRBD2 (6 bases). This CDR3 has 14 amino acids. The V and J ends lost 8 bases and 2 bases respectively, with 12 bases between them. CDR1 and CDR2 (germline): MNHEY, SMNVEV (reference sequence). The CDR3 region is CASSGGVNTGELFF. CDR3 DNA sequence: TGTGCCAGCTCCGGCGGGGTTAACACCGGGGAGCTGTTTTTT.

The chain links TRBV24-1 to TRBJ2-1, with D possibly being TRBD2 (6 bases). Trimming stripped 0 bases from V and 3 bases from J, with 11 bases between. Looked up from germline, CDR1 is KGHDR and CDR2 is SFDVKD. The CDR3 covers 16 residues. Written as DNA, the CDR3 is TGTGCCACCAGTGATTTGCAGCGCGGGAACTACAATGAGCAGTTCTTC. It encodes CATSDLQRGNYNEQFF.

The V gene is TRBV19, the J gene TRBJ2-5, with no clear D. The CDR3 totals 15 residues. The V end was cut by 4 bases, the J end by 0 bases, with 12 bases between. Germline CDR1 reads LNHDA; CDR2 reads SQIVND (reference sequence). The CDR3 protein is CASSRDGIYQETQYF. CDR3 bases: TGTGCCAGTAGTAGGGATGGGATATACCAAGAGACCCAGTACTTC.

J is TRBJ2-7 and V is TRBV3-2; the tabulated D call, TRBD2, remains unverified against the DNA. TRBV3-2 counts as a pseudogene. The CDR3 extends over 15 amino acids. CDR3 residues: CASSVLAGVPYEQYF. The CDR3 DNA reads as TGTGCCAGCAGCGTACTAGCGGGAGTACCCTACGAGCAGTACTTC.

Here the CDR3 reads CASSKDGPPAYEQYF. CDR3 DNA sequence: TGTGCCAGCAGTAAAGACGGGCCGCCCGCCTACGAGCAGTACTTC. This rearrangement joins TRBV27 to TRBJ2-7; D unresolved. The V gene lost 5 bases and the J gene lost 2 bases, with 16 bases spanning the gap. Germline CDR1 reads MNHEY; CDR2 reads SMNVEV (reference sequence). The CDR3 length is 15 residues.

Details on this clonotype: A much larger clone lies one base from this, so it may be a read error. V usage is TRBV4-1 and J usage is TRBJ1-1, with 7 nucleotides matching TRBD1. Germline-derived CDR1 and CDR2 are MGHRA and YSYEKL. CDR3 length: 16 amino acids. The CDR3 DNA follows: TGCGCCGGCAGCCAAGGATTCGGCAGGGGGAGACTAGAAGCTTTCTTT. Its protein is CAGSQGFGRGRLEAFF.

V is TRBV6-2 or TRBV6-3 and J is TRBJ2-2, with unresolved D. Germline loops: CDR1 MNHEY, CDR2 SVGEGT. This CDR3 is built from 14 residues. Trimming left V 4 bases short and J 3 bases short, with 9 bases between. CDR3 DNA sequence: TGTGCCAGCAGTTCCCGAGGATACACCGGGGAGCTGTTTTTT. This sequence encodes CASSSRGYTGELFF.

This clonotype was seen a handful of times. The V call is TRBV27, the J call TRBJ1-3; 11 bases align to TRBD1. CDR1 is MNHEY and CDR2 is SMNVEV in the germline V gene (reference sequence). This CDR3 has 18 residues. The V and J ends lost 3 bases and 2 bases, in that order; junction bases with no gene match: 9. The CDR3 is CASSFRGTGGYAGNTIYF. Here the CDR3 DNA reads TGTGCCAGCAGTTTCCGTGGGACAGGGGGTTACGCTGGAAACACCATATATTTT.

This clonotype turned up a few times. This chain links TRBV27 with TRBJ1-6; D is unresolved. The CDR3 covers 18 residues. Germline V gene sequence: CDR1 MNHEY, CDR2 SMNVEV (reference sequence). Between the trimmed V and J ends, which lost 7 bases and 4 bases, there was a span of 23 bases. The CDR3 DNA is TGTGCCAGCACCCCCTCGGTGGGAGTCTCGGTTTATAATTCACCCCTCCACTTT. This encodes CASTPSVGVSVYNSPLHF.

This clonotype occurred many times. The DNA of the CDR3 is TGTGCCAGCAGCCCGGGCCAGGAAAAACTGTTTTTT. It specifies CASSPGQEKLFF. The rearrangement joins TRBV7-9 to TRBJ1-4; D unclear. Trimming pared 5 bases from V and 8 bases from J, leaving 9 bases between. Germline V gives CDR1 SEHNR, CDR2 FQNEAQ (reference sequence). This CDR3 region has 12 residues.

This clonotype was detected many times. The chain carries TRBV3-1 and TRBJ1-1; D uncertain. The V end was cut by 0 bases, the J end by 0 bases, with 8 bases between. The CDR3 extends over 15 amino acids. Germline V gives CDR1 LGHDT, CDR2 YNNKEL (reference sequence). The CDR3 bases are TGTGCCAGCAGCCAAGAAGAGAAATTGAACACTGAAGCTTTCTTT. Translating gives CASSQEEKLNTEAFF.

Notes on this clonotype: This may arise from a read error, as a much more abundant clone is one base away. Here the CDR3 reads CASSHVQGDTEAFF. CDR3 nucleotide sequence: TGTGCCAGCAGCCACGTACAGGGGGACACTGAAGCTTTCTTT. The chain employs TRBV4-2 and TRBJ1-1, with 8 bases lining up with TRBD1. The V gene end was trimmed by 3 bases and the J gene end by 3 bases; junction bases not matched to a gene: 3. The germline gives CDR1 LGHNA, CDR2 YNFKEQ. This CDR3 contains 14 residues.

This clonotype has a count of ten or more. The chain has TRBV7-6 and TRBJ2-6; no firm D call. The V gene's germline CDR1 is SGHVS and CDR2 FNYEAQ. Trimming stripped 2 bases from V and 4 bases from J, with 9 bases between. CDR3 length: 15 residues. Here the CDR3 reads CASSLHPAGANVLTF. The CDR3 DNA follows: TGTGCCAGCAGCTTACACCCTGCGGGGGCCAACGTCCTGACTTTC.

There are many counts of this clonotype. DNA for the CDR3: TGTGCCAGCAGTTTATCCGGCAGCCTGGCGACCCAGTACTTC. Its protein is CASSLSGSLATQYF. J is TRBJ2-5 and V is TRBV27; no clear D gene. The CDR3 extends over 14 amino acids. Trimming removed 0 bases from V and 7 bases from J, with 12 bases in between. CDR1 MNHEY and CDR2 SMNVEV come from the germline V gene (reference sequence).